The T cell receptor beta chain described here comes from a study of long-term antiretroviral therapy in people with HIV (dated by TCRdb to the early 2020s). Study-level background: The earliest samples were collected roughly a decade before the 2015 WHO recommendation for immediate ART, at a time when ART was usually postponed until CD4 counts fell. About 35% of the 30 participants with HIV were female. No cross-contamination during QIAcube processing was seen in test extractions of a monoclonal T-cell line run alongside around 34 polyclonal samples. From some 27 adults with confirmed HIV infection, the cohort provided 150 to 200 cryopreserved PBMC samples, gathered serially across a mean of around six years (range 1-12). A retrospective serial study tested whether ART initiation and durable HIV suppression were associated with changes in peripheral blood TRB repertoire composition and diversity. General conclusions and limits of the study: The samples span the years 2004 to 2017, and the ART regimens used may be less effective than current regimens. Because cell numbers in pre-ART samples were limited, unsorted PBMC were profiled instead of sorted CD4+ and CD8+ T cells. At every time point, the repertoire was dominated by expanded TRB clones first identified before ART initiation, although this dominance fluctuated and, in many PLHIV, declined after ART. Inferences about post-ART repertoire changes are limited because no data were available on ART adherence, viral resistance or therapy changes. Starting ART was linked to a significant rise in TRB diversity, yet even after long-term ART the diversity remained significantly lower than in transplant donor controls. Narrower CDR3 length ranges were observed in HIV repertoires than in controls, and an antigen-experienced repertoire with only a slight naive shift after ART was suggested by the network structure. Since PBMC availability was limited, sequencing covered only the TCR beta chain, with no alpha chain pairing.

Sequencing of the TRB variable region was done with the immunoSEQ hsTCRB v3.0 assay at survey level resolution. TRB sequencing targeted a depth of roughly 35,000-55,000 T-cell genomes per sample. Pooled TRB libraries were sequenced on an Illumina MiSeq with a v3 150-cycle kit. The original pipeline was this. Repertoire analysis ran in R within a reproducible Nextflow workflow covering QC, data transformation and analysis. Custom analyses were implemented in LymphoSeq2, an R package for AIRR-Seq data exploration. After excluding several samples that yielded fewer than 5000 total TRB sequences, under 200 HIV repertoires remained for analysis. Among the 200 or so HIV repertoires that were kept, 59 were collected before ART initiation and around 130 were collected after ART initiation. Repertoires were downsampled to 5000 TRB nucleotide sequences, and summary statistics were averaged over 100 downsampling iterations. The analysis kept only TRB sequences whose CDR3 regions were at least seven amino acids long. A Shannon entropy-derived clonality score and the Gini coefficient were used to measure diversity. In the repertoire networks, any two of the top 5000 CDR3 amino acid sequences were connected whenever the two sequences differed by an edit distance of one. For TRB CDR3 amino acid sequences, antigen specificity groups and MHC restriction were predicted with GLIPH2. Known CMV, EBV, HIV or tissue antigen associations were flagged by matching CDR3 amino acid sequences against VDJdb and McPAS-TCR. Pre-ART, post-ART and control groups were compared with Wilcoxon signed-rank tests and Holm-Bonferroni correction. TCRdb re-hosts the immuneACCESS table, in-frame sequences only. Its copies lack some clones; in the studies checked, an unresolved V gene accounts for under half of them, and the cause for the rest is not known. The V and J calls and clone size come from that table; D and trimming were worked out from the DNA. The sample data list under 45,000 clones, and about 85% of these were observed just once. The ten largest clones represent over 5.5% of the sample.

Inclusion was restricted to participants for whom at least one PBMC sample before ART initiation and at least two post-ART samples were available. All participants with HIV were treated in the United States of America. Before DNA extraction, cryopreserved samples of roughly 0.9-10 million PBMC were thawed and then washed. At the time of the earliest PBMC sample, participants with HIV were aged between 23 and 54 years. PBMC samples were contributed by each participant from 1-4 timepoints before ART initiation and 2-8 timepoints after ART initiation, with a median of 7 samples. Serial HIV viral load, CD4+ T-cell count, ART history and demographic data were obtained for every participant. Genomic DNA was extracted from unsorted PBMC with a Qiagen kit on a QIAcube, processed in batches of 12 samples. As regards this clone: Its antigen is currently not known. No base qualities exist here, and no much larger clone lies one base off it.

The junction shows trimming of 2 bases on V and 4 bases on J, and the gene matches do not reach 3 bases of it. The germline V gene specifies LGHNA as CDR1 and YNFKEQ as CDR2. Inclusive of the bounding cysteine and phenylalanine, the CDR3 is 16 residues long. The DNA shown is the 48-base CDR3, in frame from base 1. This chain joins TRBV4-2 to TRBJ2-1; 12 bases in between match TRBD2. This specimen was unsorted PBMCs, taken 3.1 years after starting antiretroviral therapy. The receptor was isolated from a woman aged 50 to 60 with HIV. CDR3 region: CASSQQTSGGYNEQFF. The sequenced DNA: TGTGCCAGCAGCCAACAAACTAGCGGGGGGTACAATGAGCAGTTCTTC.